The 11 T cell receptor beta chains below all came from one sample that was sequenced in a study of blood T cell repertoires in COVID-19. The repertoire was sequenced with immunoSEQ multiplex PCR; TCRdb's copy has only in-frame clones and lacks some. Of some 200,000 clones listed, 65% to 90% are singletons. Material: peripheral blood. These receptors originate from a woman aged 40 to 50 who had recovered from COVID-19.

The chain employs TRBV7-9 and TRBJ2-7, with 10 positions matching TRBD1. V shed 11 bases, J shed 2 bases, and the junction held 6 bases outside the gene matches. Germline CDR1 is SEHNR and CDR2 is FQNEAQ (reference sequence). The CDR3 totals 13 residues. This CDR3 is CAGGDRGTYEQYF. CDR3 DNA: TGTGCCGGCGGGGACAGGGGAACCTACGAGCAGTACTTC.

The rearrangement links TRBV9 to TRBJ1-2; no reliable D call. Germline V gene lookup returns CDR1 SGDLS and CDR2 YYNGEE. CDR3 size: 14 residues. The V and J ends lost 3 bases and 4 bases respectively, with 13 bases between them. The CDR3 loop is CASSASRGGYGYTF. In nucleotides, the CDR3 is TGTGCCAGCAGCGCTAGCCGGGGAGGCTATGGCTACACCTTC.

The V and J genes are TRBV4-3 and TRBJ1-1, with 9 positions matching TRBD1. The germline CDR1 and CDR2 sequences are LGHNA and YSLEER. V lost 0 bases to trimming and J lost 5 bases; unmatched junction nucleotides: 4. The CDR3 loop spans 15 amino acids. CDR3 sequence: CASSQENDRGTEAFF. CDR3 DNA: TGCGCCAGCAGCCAAGAAAACGACAGGGGGACTGAAGCTTTCTTT.

The chain carries TRBV7-9 and TRBJ2-1; 8 bases line up with TRBD1. With 4 bases clipped from V and 5 bases from J, the junction kept 7 bases outside the gene matches. Germline CDR1 and CDR2: SEHNR and FQNEAQ (reference sequence). The CDR3 has 15 amino acids. The CDR3 region has the DNA TGTGCCAGCAGCTCCCCGGGACAGGCTCACAATGAGCAGTTCTTC. It translates to CASSSPGQAHNEQFF.

The genes are TRBV7-9 and TRBJ2-1; the match to TRBD2 covers 7 bases. V lost 5 bases to trimming and J lost 6 bases; unmatched junction nucleotides: 13. From germline, CDR1 is SEHNR and CDR2 FQNEAQ (reference sequence). The CDR3 sequence is 16 residues long. CDR3 nucleotides: TGTGCCAGCAGCAGCGACTCAGGACTAGTCAGCAATGAGCAGTTCTTC. Its protein product is CASSSDSGLVSNEQFF.

The chain couples TRBV9 to TRBJ2-7, with D possibly TRBD1 on 6 matching bases. The CDR3 has 14 residues. In germline, CDR1 is SGDLS, CDR2 YYNGEE. V was trimmed by 3 bases and J by 0 bases, leaving 10 bases between them. The DNA for the CDR3 is TGTGCCAGCAGCGCAGACAGGTACTCCTACGAGCAGTACTTC. Its translation: CASSADRYSYEQYF.

V gene TRBV2 combines with J gene TRBJ2-5; 8 nucleotides agree with TRBD1. V dropped 10 bases and J dropped 5; count of bases not matched to a gene: 18. Germline assignment: CDR1 SNHLY and CDR2 FYNNEI. The length of the CDR3 is 16 residues. The CDR3 spells CATKFGRTGPEETQYF. CDR3 in DNA: TGTGCCACCAAGTTTGGGAGGACAGGGCCCGAGGAGACCCAGTACTTC.

The V gene is TRBV29-1, the J gene TRBJ2-7, with 13 positions matching TRBD2. Unmatched junction bases numbered 10, after V lost 4 bases and J lost 4 bases. From germline, CDR1 is SQVTM and CDR2 ANQGSEA. CDR3 length: 16 residues. The CDR3 reads CSVGLAGGPTLYEQYF. In nucleotides, the CDR3 is TGCAGCGTTGGACTAGCGGGGGGTCCTACCCTTTACGAGCAGTACTTC.

Here the CDR3 DNA reads TGTGCCAGCAGTTTATGGGGGGCTGCAGATACGCAGTATTTT. It encodes CASSLWGAADTQYF. The chain links TRBV28 to TRBJ2-3; a possible D gene is TRBD1 (6 bases). The CDR3 runs to 14 residues. The V and J ends lost 0 bases and 4 bases respectively, with 8 bases between them. Germline V gives CDR1 MDHEN, CDR2 SYDVKM.

The chain is built from TRBV6-5 and TRBJ2-1; D is possibly TRBD1 (6 bases). Germline CDR1 MNHEY, CDR2 SVGAGI. V was cut by 1 base and J by 8 bases, with 9 bases left in between. The CDR3 covers 13 residues. The CDR3, as DNA: TGTGCCAGCAGTTACTACGAGGGGGATGAGCAGTTCTTC. It yields the protein CASSYYEGDEQFF.

The V gene is TRBV11-3, the J gene TRBJ1-2, with no clear D. Per germline, CDR1 SGHNT and CDR2 YENEEA. V lost 2 bases to trimming and J lost 7 bases, with 14 bases between them. CDR3 length: 14 residues. DNA for the CDR3: TGTGCCAGCAGCTTACCGTCTTCGGGTGGTGGCTACACCTTC. Encoded protein: CASSLPSSGGGYTF.